The clone carrying this TCR beta chain was seen more than once but under ten times. Its antigen remains unknown. Using its own MiXCR run on the 5' RACE reads, TCRdb lists one record per CDR3 protein. The sample consists of over 150,000 distinct CDR3 sequences, roughly 6.2% of them appearing once. Germline V gives CDR1 SGHTA, CDR2 FQGNSA. Trimming removed 1 base at V and 2 bases at J, with 9 bases between. The CDR3 is 14 amino acids. These data belong to a study of T cells after yellow fever vaccination. Study-wide results and limits: The study found a weaker secondary response that peaked faster, day 5 versus 15.

The chain couples TRBV7-2 to TRBJ2-7; D possibly corresponds to TRBD1 (6 bases). This TCR came from a man aged 18 to 29 who received the YFV17D yellow fever vaccine. Sequencing used CD4+ T cells sorted from PBMCs, obtained on the day of the first yellow fever vaccination. CDR3 DNA: TGTGCCAGCAGCTTAGGTTGGACAGCCTACGAGCAGTACTTC. Amino acid sequence: CASSLGWTAYEQYF.